The next 8 T cell receptor beta chains were all read from a single sample in a study of shared clonotypes between healthy human individuals (TCRdb year 2020). Libraries were made using the immunoSEQ multiplex PCR assay. The clones in this table, taken by TCRdb from immuneACCESS, are in-frame only. Not every clone is retained; where verified, under half of the shortfall comes from an unresolved V gene, and the cause of the rest is unknown. A total of under 2,000,000 clones appear in this sample, less than 95% of them only once. The ten most abundant clones make up roughly 1% of the sample. CD8 naive samples were CD45RO-negative cells positively selected for CCR7, giving a CD45RA+CCR7+ population that excluded TemRA cells. The sample consisted of naive CD8+ T cells sorted from blood. Explained via the paper, the cell subset or site label denotes: CD45RA+CCR7+. The source of these receptors is a man aged 18 to 35 in good health.

The chain carries TRBV30 and TRBJ2-1; TRBD2 matches 7 bases. The junction had 7 bases not matched to a gene; V was cut back by 4 bases and J by 4 bases. From germline, CDR1 is GTSNPN and CDR2 SVGIG (reference sequence). CDR3 size: 14 residues. This CDR3 is CAWMRLAVYNEQFF. The DNA of the CDR3 is TGTGCCTGGATGAGGCTAGCGGTTTACAATGAGCAGTTCTTC.

The chain uses TRBV7-9 and TRBJ2-2; 10 nucleotides line up with TRBD2. CDR1 and CDR2 (germline): SEHNR, FQNEAQ (reference sequence). The J segment lost 0 bases and the V segment lost 5 bases, leaving 6 bases of the junction unmatched. The CDR3 extends over 17 amino acids. This CDR3 reads CASSPRLAGANTGELFF. CDR3 in DNA: TGTGCCAGCAGCCCAAGACTAGCGGGCGCGAACACCGGGGAGCTGTTTTTT.

This rearrangement joins TRBV4-1 to TRBJ1-1; D uncertain. The ends were cut back, 0 bases at V and 1 base at J, with 6 bases in the middle. CDR1 is MGHRA, CDR2 YSYEKL, per germline. The CDR3 loop spans 14 amino acids. CDR3 coding DNA: TGCGCCAGCAGCCAAGATGTGGCGAACACTGAAGCTTTCTTT. It is translated as CASSQDVANTEAFF.

Details on this clone: The sample contains more than one DNA sequence encoding this CDR3. The chain links TRBV6-6 to TRBJ2-7; maybe TRBD2 (5 bases). Germline values: CDR1 MNHNY, CDR2 SVGAGI (reference sequence). With 6 bases removed from V and 2 bases from J, the gap between germline ends came to 11 bases. CDR3 size: 13 residues. CDR3 sequence: CASSQDGTYEQYF. The CDR3 DNA follows: TGTGCCAGCAGCCAGGACGGGACCTACGAGCAGTACTTC.

The chain couples TRBV15 to TRBJ2-3, with unresolved D. Trimming removed 1 base at V and 0 bases at J, with 8 bases between. The V gene's germline CDR1 is LNHNV and CDR2 YYDKDF (reference sequence). CDR3 length: 15 amino acids. CDR3 bases: TGTGCCACCAGCAGAGTGAGGCAGAGCACAGATACGCAGTATTTT. Protein sequence: CATSRVRQSTDTQYF.

This chain uses TRBV29-1 with TRBJ1-2, with a tentative D call TRBD1 (6 bases). Germline V gene data show CDR1 as SQVTM and CDR2 as ANQGSEA. Trimming stripped 6 bases from V and 8 bases from J, with 22 bases between. The CDR3 runs 14 residues. CDR3 loop: CSVPPGRGIIGYTF. Here the CDR3 DNA reads TGCAGCGTCCCCCCCGGCAGGGGAATAATCGGCTACACCTTC.

V gene TRBV2 combines with J gene TRBJ2-1; the match to TRBD1 covers 7 bases. Trimming at V came to 6 bases and at J to 0 bases, leaving 5 bases not matched to a gene. Germline lookup yields CDR1 SNHLY and CDR2 FYNNEI. The CDR3 consists of 15 residues. The CDR3 protein is CASSAGTDSYNEQFF. As DNA, the CDR3 is TGTGCCAGCAGCGCCGGGACAGACTCCTACAATGAGCAGTTCTTC. Together with reference TRBV2 and TRBJ2-1, the CDR3 gives the full variable domain: EPEVTQTPSHQVTQMGQEVILRCVPISNHLYFYWYRQILGQKVEFLVSFYNNEISEKSEIFDDQFSVERPDGSNFTLKIRSTKLEDSAMYFCASSAGTDSYNEQFFGPGTRLTVL.

The chain couples TRBV27 to TRBJ2-1; weak D call: TRBD2 (5 bases). Germline V lookup: CDR1 MNHEY, CDR2 SMNVEV (reference sequence). The CDR3 is made up of 14 amino acids. The germline V and J ends were trimmed by 10 bases and 0 bases, with 13 bases remaining between them. The CDR3 is CATRTPTSYNEQFF. CDR3 bases: TGTGCCACCCGGACTCCTACCTCCTACAATGAGCAGTTCTTC.